The source of this T cell receptor beta chain is a study of blood T cell repertoires in COVID-19 (dated by TCRdb to 2019 to 2021). Describing the broader study: Collaborator samples came from the United States, Italy and Spain and covered acute and convalescent phases of COVID-19. Where available, HLA class I and class II types were obtained from metadata supplied by the sample provider rather than from assay-based typing. A de-identified subject ID, COVID-19 status, age in years and sex were almost always included in the sample metadata. The samples were drawn from two sources: the first 160 participants of the ongoing ImmuneRACE study, and 1,000 to 1,500 subjects contributed by 6 global collaborators. The repertoires were released in a freely available public database meant as a resource for research on the immune response to SARS-CoV-2. Subjects who had been exposed to COVID-19, were actively infected with it, or had recovered from it provided the deeply sampled blood TCRbeta repertoires that made up the dataset. The material from the prospective study consisted of cDNA or gDNA derived from T cells, B-cell-depleted T cells, or PBMCs. The study at large found these results: Clinical and demographic metadata were provided uncurated, with the amount varying by source and participant.

Whole blood was collected in K2EDTA tubes by collaborating institutions according to the institutions' own protocols. Collaborator samples were shipped for TCRbeta analysis as frozen whole blood, isolated PBMCs, or DNA extracted from either sample type. TCRbeta CDR3 regions were amplified from genomic DNA by means of the immunoSEQ Assay, a bias-controlled multiplex PCR. The original methods were these. The number of nucleated cells in each sample was estimated from the amplification of reference gene primers within the assay. To quantify the absolute abundance of each unique TCRbeta CDR3 rearrangement, sequence reads were collapsed and filtered. For each sample, productive Simpson clonality was calculated by taking the square root of Simpson's diversity index across productive rearrangements. The table comes from immuneACCESS by way of TCRdb, which keeps in-frame sequences with V and J called. Part of the clones is missing from these tables; in studies checked, under half for an unresolved V gene and the rest for unknown reasons. From that table come the V and J calls and clone size; the DNA was used to work out D and trimming. Across this sample there are more than 95,000 clones, with 60% to 85% seen only once. The ten top clones hold 5.5% to 7% of the sample.

In the case of this clone: This receptor's antigen is unknown. Base-call qualities are not available, and no considerably larger clone is one nucleotide away.

This clonotype originated in a man between 65 and 85 years old with acute or convalescent COVID-19. The sequencing sample was made of peripheral blood.

CDR3 reads: CASSVGLAGTETQYF. The bases read TGTGCCAGCAGTGTGGGACTAGCGGGGACAGAGACCCAGTACTTC. Recombination joined TRBV2 with TRBJ2-5; 13 central bases correspond to TRBD2. The CDR3, cysteine through phenylalanine, is 15 amino acids long. Kept here is only the CDR3 DNA, which spans 45 bases and is read in frame from base 1. CDR1 SNHLY and CDR2 FYNNEI were looked up in the germline V gene. The junction shows trimming of 4 bases on V and 4 bases on J, and the gene matches do not reach 3 bases of it.